A selection of T cell receptor beta chains follows, all from one sample in a study of T-cell reconstitution after alpha-beta-depleted transplantation in children. TCRdb re-analysed the PCR reads in MiXCR, keeping a single row per CDR3 protein. The sample has about 600,000 distinct CDR3 sequences, approximately 10% seen once; the top ten hold approximately 4.1%. Source: PBMCs from the stem cell graft donor, taken from the stem cell graft. Receptor source: a human donor who donated a stem cell graft to a child with acute myeloid leukemia. The CDR3 runs from the conserved cysteine through the conserved F or W. A D gene is named only where the DNA matches it firmly. For some rows the clone size is stated as once, few or many, or as a class when expanded; others skip it.

V: TRBV2
D: NA
length: 14
size: NA
J: TRBJ2-5
DNA: TGTGCCAGTATAGATCCTAGGGGACGGGAGACCCAGTACTTC
CDR3: CASIDPRGRETQYF

V: TRBV14
D: NA
length: 13
size: once
J: TRBJ2-3
DNA: TGTGCCAGCAGTCGGGCTCGCACAGATACGCAGTATTTT
CDR3: CASSRARTDTQYF

V: TRBV3-1
D: NA
length: 17
size: NA
J: TRBJ2-3
DNA: TGTGCCAGCAGCCAAGAGGTACAGGGCCCTAGCACAGATACGCAGTATTTT
CDR3: CASSQEVQGPSTDTQYF

V: TRBV7-6
D: NA
length: 11
size: once
J: TRBJ1-4
DNA: TGTGCCAGCAGCTCAAATGAAAAACTGTATTTT
CDR3: CASSSNEKLYF

V: TRBV20-1
D: NA
length: 13
size: few
J: TRBJ2-5
DNA: TGCAGTGCCCCAGCCAGGGTGACAGAGACCCAGTACTTC
CDR3: CSAPARVTETQYF

V: TRBV6-2/TRBV6-3
D: TRBD1
length: 15
size: NA
J: TRBJ2-7
DNA: TGTGCCAGCACCTACGGGGACAGCCTCTCCTACGAGCAGTACTTC
CDR3: CASTYGDSLSYEQYF

V: TRBV12-3/TRBV12-4
D: NA
length: 15
size: few
J: TRBJ1-1
DNA: TGTGCCAGCAGTTGGGGGGACGGGATGAACACTGAAGCTTTCTTT
CDR3: CASSWGDGMNTEAFF

V: TRBV7-9
D: TRBD2
length: 16
size: few
J: TRBJ2-1
DNA: TGTGCCAGCAGCCCAGAGGGACTAGTCTCCTACAATGAGCAGTTCTTC
CDR3: CASSPEGLVSYNEQFF

V: TRBV20-1
D: NA
length: 18
size: few
J: TRBJ2-3
DNA: TGCAGTGCTAGAGCCCCTTTGGCGGGGAAGGGAGTGACAGATACGCAGTATTTT
CDR3: CSARAPLAGKGVTDTQYF

V: TRBV18
D: NA
length: 16
size: NA
J: TRBJ1-3
DNA: TGTGCCAGCTCACCACCCTCTCAGGGGACAGGAAACACCATATATTTT
CDR3: CASSPPSQGTGNTIYF

V: TRBV29-1
D: TRBD1
length: 13
size: few
J: TRBJ1-5
DNA: TGCAGCGTCGAGGCAGGGGGAGGCCAGCCCCAGCATTTT
CDR3: CSVEAGGGQPQHF

V: TRBV7-2
D: TRBD2
length: 15
size: few
J: TRBJ2-7
DNA: TGTGCCAGCAGGGGAGGCACTAGCGGGGCCTACGAGCAGTACTTC
CDR3: CASRGGTSGAYEQYF

V: TRBV4-3
D: TRBD2
length: 15
size: few
J: TRBJ2-7
DNA: TGCGCCAGCAGCCAAGGCGGGGGGCGCTCCTACGAGCAGTACTTC
CDR3: CASSQGGGRSYEQYF

V: TRBV20-1
D: NA
length: 14
size: many
J: TRBJ2-3
DNA: TGCAGTGCTAGAGCCGTGACTATCAGAGATACGCAGTATTTT
CDR3: CSARAVTIRDTQYF

V: TRBV20-1
D: NA
length: 13
size: many
J: TRBJ1-5
DNA: TGCAGTGCTAGAGTAGGTCGGGATCAGCCCCAGCATTTT
CDR3: CSARVGRDQPQHF

V: TRBV7-9
D: TRBD2
length: 15
size: NA
J: TRBJ2-5
DNA: TGTGCCAGCAGCTTAGAGGCTAGCGGGAGAGAGACCCAGTACTTC
CDR3: CASSLEASGRETQYF

V: TRBV11-1
D: TRBD2
length: 16
size: few
J: TRBJ2-1
DNA: TGTGCCAGCAGCTTAGCACGGACTAGCATTTACAATGAGCAGTTCTTC
CDR3: CASSLARTSIYNEQFF